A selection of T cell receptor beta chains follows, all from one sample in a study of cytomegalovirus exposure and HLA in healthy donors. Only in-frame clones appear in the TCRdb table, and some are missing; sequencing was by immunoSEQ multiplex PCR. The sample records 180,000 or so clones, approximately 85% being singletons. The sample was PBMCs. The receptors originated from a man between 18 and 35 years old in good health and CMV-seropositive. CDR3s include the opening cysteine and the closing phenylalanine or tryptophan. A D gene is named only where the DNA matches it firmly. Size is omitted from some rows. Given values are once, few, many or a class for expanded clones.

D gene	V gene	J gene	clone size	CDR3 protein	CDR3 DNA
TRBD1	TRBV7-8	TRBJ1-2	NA	CASSLTGGYGYTF	TGTGCCAGCAGCTTGACAGGGGGTTATGGCTACACCTTC
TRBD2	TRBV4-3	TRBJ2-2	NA	CASSQDLAGGGGAGELFF	TGCGCCAGCAGCCAAGATTTAGCGGGGGGCGGGGGGGCCGGGGAGCTGTTTTTT
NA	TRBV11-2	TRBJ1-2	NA	CASGSDGVYGYTF	TGTGCCAGCGGATCCGACGGAGTCTATGGCTACACCTTC
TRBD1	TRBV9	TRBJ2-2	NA	CASTRDRNTGELFF	TGTGCCAGCACGAGGGACAGGAACACCGGGGAGCTGTTTTTT
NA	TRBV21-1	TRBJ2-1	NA	CASSKGGQDNEQFF	TGTGCCAGCAGCAAGGGGGGACAGGACAATGAGCAGTTCTTC
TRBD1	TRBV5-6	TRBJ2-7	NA	CASSQDRYEQYF	TGTGCCAGCAGCCAGGACAGGTACGAGCAGTACTTC
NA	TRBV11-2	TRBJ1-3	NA	CASNLLTSPSNGGNTIYF	TGTGCCAGCAACTTACTTACTAGCCCGAGTAACGGTGGAAACACCATATATTTT
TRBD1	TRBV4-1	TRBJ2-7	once	CASSLHGTGLDYEQYF	TGCGCCAGCAGCCTCCACGGGACAGGACTCGACTACGAGCAGTACTTC
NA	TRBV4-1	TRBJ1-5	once	CASSQWRGEPQHF	TGCGCCAGCAGCCAATGGAGGGGCGAGCCCCAGCATTTT
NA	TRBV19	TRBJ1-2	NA	CASSMIFSSPRFLNYGYTF	TGTGCCAGTAGTATGATCTTTAGTTCTCCCCGTTTTCTTAACTATGGCTACACCTTC
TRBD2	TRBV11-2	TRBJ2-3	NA	CASSFPGSGGEDTQYF	TGTGCCAGCAGCTTCCCGGGTAGCGGGGGCGAGGATACGCAGTATTTT
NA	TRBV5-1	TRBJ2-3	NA	CASSPLPLGTDTQYF	TGCGCCAGCTCCCCACTTCCTCTTGGCACAGATACGCAGTATTTT
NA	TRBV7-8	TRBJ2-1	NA	CASSLEREQFF	TGTGCCAGCAGCTTAGAACGGGAGCAGTTCTTC
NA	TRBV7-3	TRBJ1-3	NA	CASSLRGGNTIYF	TGTGCCAGCAGCCTTAGAGGGGGAAACACCATATATTTT
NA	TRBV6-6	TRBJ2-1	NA	CASSYSEYNEQFF	TGTGCCAGCAGTTACTCAGAGTACAATGAGCAGTTCTTC
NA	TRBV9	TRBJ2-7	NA	CASSGAGPYEQYF	TGTGCCAGCAGCGGGGCAGGGCCCTACGAGCAGTACTTC
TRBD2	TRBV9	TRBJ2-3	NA	CASSVARTRTTDTQYF	TGTGCCAGCAGCGTAGCACGGACTAGGACCACAGATACGCAGTATTTT
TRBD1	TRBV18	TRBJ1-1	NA	CASSTKAGGGTTEAFF	TGTGCCAGCTCAACAAAGGCCGGAGGGGGCACGACTGAAGCTTTCTTT
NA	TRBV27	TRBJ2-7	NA	CASIAFRGFSYEQYF	TGTGCCAGCATCGCTTTCAGGGGTTTCAGTTACGAGCAGTACTTC
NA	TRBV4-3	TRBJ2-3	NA	CASSQHRGGADTQYF	TGCGCCAGCAGCCAACACAGGGGAGGCGCAGATACGCAGTATTTT
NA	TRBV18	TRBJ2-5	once	CASSPRPPGETQYF	TGTGCCAGCTCACCGAGGCCTCCTGGGGAGACCCAGTACTTC